This TCR beta chain emerged from a study of cytomegalovirus exposure and HLA in healthy donors. Study-wide context: Later analysis reported that the 130 or so validation repertoires shared the platform of the approximately 690 first-cohort repertoires.

General observations from the study: According to a subsequent analysis, TCR clusters identified in the first cohort showed a tendency to co-occur across the roughly 120 validation repertoires. Reportedly, diagnosis of cytomegalovirus status by the classifier showed high specificity and sensitivity.

A note on this clone: What it recognizes is unknown.

Data came from immunoSEQ multiplex PCR; TCRdb stores just in-frame clones and leaves some out. Of some 80,000 clones in the sample, almost 97% were seen once. The V and J ends lost 5 bases and 7 bases, in that order; junction bases with no gene match: 9. The germline V gene encodes CDR1 SGHTA and CDR2 FQGTGA. CDR3 size: 16 residues. Sequences were obtained from PBMCs. This chain connects TRBV7-3 to TRBJ2-1; 12 nucleotides agree with TRBD2. This clonotype originated in a man aged 18 to 29 in good health and CMV-seropositive. CDR3 loop: CASSLSSGRAFNEQFF. The CDR3 nucleotides are TGTGCCAGCAGCCTTTCTAGCGGGAGGGCCTTTAATGAGCAGTTCTTC.